This record covers a single TCR beta chain. Per the germline V gene, CDR1 is MNHEY and CDR2 is SMNVEV (reference sequence). V gave up 6 bases and J gave up 2 bases; unmatched junction bases: 7. CDR3 length equals 14 residues. Produced via immunoSEQ multiplex PCR; TCRdb's table is partial and in-frame only. Among around 62,000 clones listed, 85% were seen once. The data were obtained in a study of blood T cell repertoires in COVID-19. Study-level information: Acute and convalescent COVID-19 specimens originated in the United States, Italy and Spain.

V usage is TRBV27 and J usage is TRBJ2-7, with 7 bases lining up with TRBD1. The sample was peripheral blood. The clonotype was recovered from a man in his fifties or sixties with acute or convalescent COVID-19. As DNA, the CDR3 is TGTGCCAGCAGCCTCAGGCAGGGGGCCTACGAGCAGTACTTC. It encodes CASSLRQGAYEQYF.